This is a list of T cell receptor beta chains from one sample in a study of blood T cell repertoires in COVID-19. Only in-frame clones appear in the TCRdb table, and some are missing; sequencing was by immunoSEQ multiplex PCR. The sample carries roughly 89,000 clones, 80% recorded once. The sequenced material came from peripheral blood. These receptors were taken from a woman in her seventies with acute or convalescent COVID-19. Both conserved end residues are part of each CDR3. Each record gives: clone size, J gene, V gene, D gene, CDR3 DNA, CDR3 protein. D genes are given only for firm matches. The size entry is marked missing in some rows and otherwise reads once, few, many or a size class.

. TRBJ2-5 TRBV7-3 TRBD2 TGTGCCAGCAGCTTGGGCGGGGGGGACCAGGAGACCCAGTACTTC CASSLGGGDQETQYF
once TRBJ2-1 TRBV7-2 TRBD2 TGTGCCAGCAGCTTAAGGGGGACTAGCGGGTTCAATGAGCAGTTCTTC CASSLRGTSGFNEQFF
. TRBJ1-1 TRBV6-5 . TGTGCCAGCAGTCCCGTCGGGGGGGCTGGCACTGAAGCTTTCTTT CASSPVGGAGTEAFF
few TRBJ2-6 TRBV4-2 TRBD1 TGTGCCAGCAGCCAAGGACAGGGATCTGGGGCCAACGTCCTGACTTTC CASSQGQGSGANVLTF
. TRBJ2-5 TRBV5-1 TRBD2 TGCGCCAGCACTACTAGCGCCGGAGGTTGGGAGACCCAGTACTTC CASTTSAGGWETQYF
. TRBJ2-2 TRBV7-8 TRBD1 TGTGCCAGCAGCTTAGCGGAGGGGACAGGGAGGTATTCCGGGGAGCTGTTTTTT CASSLAEGTGRYSGELFF
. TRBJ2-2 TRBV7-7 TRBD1 TGTGCCAGCAGCTTAACTACAGGGGCCACCGGGGAGCTGTTTTTT CASSLTTGATGELFF
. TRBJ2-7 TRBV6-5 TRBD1 TGTGCCAGCAGTTCTTTGGGACAGCTAATCTACGAGCAGTACTTC CASSSLGQLIYEQYF
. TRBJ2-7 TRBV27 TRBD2 TGTGCCAGCATGCAGACTAGCGGGAGGGGCGCTTCCTACGAGCAGTACTTC CASMQTSGRGASYEQYF
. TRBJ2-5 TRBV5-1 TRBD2 TGCGCCAGCAGCTTGGCCGGCATAGCGGGTCAAGAGACCCAGTACTTC CASSLAGIAGQETQYF
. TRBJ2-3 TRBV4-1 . TGCGCCAGCAGCCAAGACCAGGGCCCATCGATAGATACGCAGTATTTT CASSQDQGPSIDTQYF
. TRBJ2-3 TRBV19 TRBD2 TGTGCCAGTAGTCCCCTAGGGGCGGGGGGCCCAGATACGCAGTATTTT CASSPLGAGGPDTQYF
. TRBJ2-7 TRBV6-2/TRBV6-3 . TGTGCCAGCAGTTACTCAGGAGGGGCGAACGAGCAGTACTTC CASSYSGGANEQYF
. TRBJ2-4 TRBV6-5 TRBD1 TGTGCCAGCAGTAAAACAGGGGATGTTCAGATTCAGTACTTC CASSKTGDVQIQYF
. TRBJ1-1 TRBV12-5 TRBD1 TGTGCTAGTGGTTTGGCCCTTGGAGGGGGCAAGGTCACTGAAGCTTTCTTT CASGLALGGGKVTEAFF
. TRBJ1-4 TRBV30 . TGTGCCTGGAGTGTACTGTGGGGAGACAAACTGTTTTTT CAWSVLWGDKLFF
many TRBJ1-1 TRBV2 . TGTGCCAGCAGTGTCTCAGGGAACACTGAAGCTTTCTTT CASSVSGNTEAFF
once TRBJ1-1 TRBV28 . TGTGCCAGCAGTTTACTTTCCACAGGGAGGGACACTGAAGCTTTCTTT CASSLLSTGRDTEAFF
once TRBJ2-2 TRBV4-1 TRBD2 TGCGCCAGCAGCCAAACCCCCGGGACTAGCGGGGGTAGGACCGGGGAGCTGTTTTTT CASSQTPGTSGGRTGELFF
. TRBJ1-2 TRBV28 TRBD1 TGTGCCAGCAGCGGACAGGGAAGACTAGGCTACACCTTC CASSGQGRLGYTF
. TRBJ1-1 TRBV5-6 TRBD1 TGTGCCAGCAGCTTTCGGACAGGGACAACTGAAGCTTTCTTT CASSFRTGTTEAFF
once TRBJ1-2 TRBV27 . TGTGCCAGCAGTACAGGAAACTATGGCTACACCTTC CASSTGNYGYTF
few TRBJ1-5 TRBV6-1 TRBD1 TGTGCCAGCAGGGAAGGGACAGCCTTTAGCAATCAGCCCCAGCATTTT CASREGTAFSNQPQHF
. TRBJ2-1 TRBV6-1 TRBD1 TGTGCCAGCAGTGCCCAACCGACAGGGGCCTACAATGAGCAGTTCTTC CASSAQPTGAYNEQFF
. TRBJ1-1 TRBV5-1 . TGCGCCAGCGCGATAGGAGGCAGTTTCCCGAACACTGAAGCTTTCTTT CASAIGGSFPNTEAFF
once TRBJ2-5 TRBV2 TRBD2 TGTGCCAGCAGTGACGGACTAGCGTATGCGGAGACCCAGTACTTC CASSDGLAYAETQYF
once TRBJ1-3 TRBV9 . TGTGCCAGCAGCACCGGGGATCACTCTGGAAACACCATATATTTT CASSTGDHSGNTIYF
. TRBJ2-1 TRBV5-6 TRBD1 TGTGCCAGCAGCCCTTCGTGGACAGGGGGACCCAGCAATGAGCAGTTCTTC CASSPSWTGGPSNEQFF
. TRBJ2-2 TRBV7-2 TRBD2 TGTGCCAGCAGGTTGCGGGGGGCGGTTAACACCGGGGAGCTGTTTTTT CASRLRGAVNTGELFF
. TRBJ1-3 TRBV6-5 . TGTGCCAGCGCTGAATTTTACTCCTCTGGAAACACCATATATTTT CASAEFYSSGNTIYF
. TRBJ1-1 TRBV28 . TGTGCCAGCCTGGGGGGACTCACTGAAGCTTTCTTT CASLGGLTEAFF
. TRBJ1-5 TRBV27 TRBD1 TGTGCCAGCAGTCCAACCATGACAGGGTGGGGGGGCAATCAGCCCCAGCATTTT CASSPTMTGWGGNQPQHF
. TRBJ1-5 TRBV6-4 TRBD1 TGTGCCAGCAGTGACTCGACAGGGGAGAGACTCAATCAGCCCCAGCATTTT CASSDSTGERLNQPQHF
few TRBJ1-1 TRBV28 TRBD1 TGTGCCAGCAGTTGGACAGGGGTTGAAGCTTTCTTT CASSWTGVEAFF
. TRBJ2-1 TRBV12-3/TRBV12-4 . TGTGCCAGCAGTCCAGCTAGCGTTATAGAGCAGTTCTTC CASSPASVIEQFF
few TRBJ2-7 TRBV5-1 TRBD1 TGCGCCAGCAGCTCGGCAGGTGTCAGGGGGCGCGAGCAGTACTTC CASSSAGVRGREQYF
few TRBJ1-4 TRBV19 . TGTGCCAGTATTGGCAGGACACATGAAAAACTGTTTTTT CASIGRTHEKLFF
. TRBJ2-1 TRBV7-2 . TGTGCCAGCAGCTTCAGTACAGGGCGCTACAATGAGCAGTTCTTC CASSFSTGRYNEQFF
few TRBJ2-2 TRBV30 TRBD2 TGTGCCTGGAGGGGACTAGCGGGGAACACCGGGGAGCTGTTTTTT CAWRGLAGNTGELFF
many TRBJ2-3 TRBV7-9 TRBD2 TGTGCCAGCAGCCCCCGGACTAGCGGGAGATCTAGCACAGATACGCAGTATTTT CASSPRTSGRSSTDTQYF
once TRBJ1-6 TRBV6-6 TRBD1 TGTGCCAGCAGTCAGGGGACAGGGCATGGAAAATATAATTCACCCCTCCACTTT CASSQGTGHGKYNSPLHF
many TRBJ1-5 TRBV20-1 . TGCAGTGCTGGGGGGGGGCAGCCCCAGCATTTT CSAGGGQPQHF